Each of the 17 T cell receptor beta chains below was sequenced from the same sample in a study of blood T cell repertoires in COVID-19. Libraries were prepared by immunoSEQ multiplex PCR; TCRdb keeps only in-frame clonotypes and omits some of them. The sample comprises some 90,000 clones, 82% of which are singletons, and 11% rests with the top ten. The sample taken for sequencing was peripheral blood. These receptors all come from a man aged 65-85 years with active or convalescent COVID-19.

The rearrangement uses TRBV7-2 and TRBJ2-7; tentatively, D is TRBD2 (7 bases). CDR1 and CDR2 (germline): SGHTA, FQGNSA. The CDR3 is 14 amino acids. V lost 5 bases and J 2 bases, leaving 13 bases between the germline ends. The DNA of the CDR3 is TGTGCCAGCAGCGCGAGCGGGACAACCTACGAGCAGTACTTC. The encoded protein is CASSASGTTYEQYF.

The chain couples TRBV6-5 to TRBJ2-3; TRBD2 aligns across 8 bases. In germline, CDR1 is MNHEY, CDR2 SVGAGI. The CDR3 sequence is 16 residues long. The V gene end was trimmed by 0 bases and the J gene end by 4 bases; junction bases not matched to a gene: 6. For the CDR3, the DNA is TGTGCCAGCAGTTACTCTTCCGGGGGGGCCCCAGATACGCAGTATTTT. Translating it yields CASSYSSGGAPDTQYF.

The chain recombines TRBV11-1 with TRBJ2-5; TRBD1 is a possible D gene (6 bases). Germline V gene data show CDR1 as SGHAT and CDR2 as FQDESV (reference sequence). The CDR3 is 13 residues long. V was shortened by 5 bases and J by 5 bases, with 12 bases between the two germline ends. The CDR3 nucleotides read TGTGCCAGCAGCCCCCTTAGGGGGGAGACCCAGTACTTC. As protein: CASSPLRGETQYF. The whole variable domain, filled in from reference TRBV11-1 and TRBJ2-5, reads EAEVAQSPRYKITEKSQAVAFWCDPISGHATLYWYRQILGQGPELLVQFQDESVVDDSQLPKDRFSAERLKGVDSTLKIQPAELGDSAMYLCASSPLRGETQYFGPGTRLLVL.

Here the CDR3 DNA reads TGTGCCAGCAGCTCTCCTGGACTAGTCGTCAATGAGCAGTTCTTC. This gives the protein CASSSPGLVVNEQFF. The rearrangement links TRBV5-8 to TRBJ2-1; 7 bases align to TRBD2. The V and J ends lost 3 bases and 6 bases, in that order; junction bases with no gene match: 9. The CDR3 is made up of 15 amino acids. Germline V gene lookup returns CDR1 SGHTS and CDR2 YDEGEE.

The gene calls are TRBV6-5 and TRBJ2-5; 11 bases are a match to TRBD2. The ends lost 8 bases at V and 4 bases at J; junction bases unmatched: 9. The CDR3 consists of 15 residues. Per germline, CDR1 MNHEY and CDR2 SVGAGI. The CDR3 loop is CASSSGGIWGETQYF. Here the CDR3 DNA reads TGTGCCAGCTCTAGCGGGGGGATTTGGGGAGAGACCCAGTACTTC.

The rearrangement links TRBV19 to TRBJ1-1, with a weak D call TRBD1 (6 bases). Trimming removed 0 bases from V and 7 bases from J, with 15 bases in between. The germline V gene has CDR1 LNHDA and CDR2 SQIVND (reference sequence). CDR3 length equals 15 residues. The CDR3 sequence: CASSIDLPPRGEAFF. CDR3 sequence (DNA): TGTGCCAGTAGTATAGATCTGCCCCCCAGGGGTGAAGCTTTCTTT.

The V gene is TRBV7-8, the J gene TRBJ1-1; D might be TRBD1 (6 bases). The V and J ends lost 1 base and 6 bases respectively, with 21 bases between them. CDR3 length: 17 residues. Germline V CDR1 and CDR2: SGHVS, FQNEAQ. This CDR3 is CASSLGVGTSQQAEAFF. The CDR3 DNA reads TGTGCCAGCAGCTTAGGGGTCGGGACATCCCAACAGGCTGAAGCTTTCTTT.

The chain joins TRBV19 to TRBJ2-7, with D tentatively TRBD1 (6 bases). The CDR3 length is 14 residues. V lost 6 bases and J 1 base, leaving 13 bases between the germline ends. The germline gives CDR1 LNHDA, CDR2 SQIVND (reference sequence). CDR3: CASSRTATSYEQYF. In DNA, the CDR3 is TGTGCCAGTAGCAGGACAGCAACATCCTACGAGCAGTACTTC.

The chain has TRBV18 and TRBJ2-3; D is unresolved. CDR3 size: 15 residues. V gave up 0 bases and J gave up 2 bases, with 9 bases separating them. Looked up from germline, CDR1 is KGHSH and CDR2 is LQKENI. The DNA for the CDR3 is TGTGCCAGCTCACCACCGACTGGCCCCACAGATACGCAGTATTTT. It encodes CASSPPTGPTDTQYF.

The chain couples TRBV7-2 to TRBJ2-1; 9 bases are shared with TRBD2. The V gene's germline CDR1 is SGHTA and CDR2 FQGNSA. This CDR3 has 15 amino acids. After removal of 1 base from V and 7 bases from J, the junction contained 5 bases not matched to a gene. The CDR3, as DNA: TGTGCCAGCAGCTTAGTTAGCGGGGGTTCAAATGAGCAGTTCTTC. Translated, it gives CASSLVSGGSNEQFF.

The V and J genes are TRBV7-9 and TRBJ2-7, with 8 nucleotides matching TRBD2. The CDR3 has 15 residues. The germline gives CDR1 SEHNR, CDR2 FQNEAQ (reference sequence). Trimming took 2 bases from V and 7 from J; bases not matched to a gene: 10. The CDR3 coding sequence is TGTGCCAGCAGCTTACGTCTCGGGGGGGCTGAGGAGCAGTACTTC. It encodes CASSLRLGGAEEQYF. Full variable domain (remainder filled in from reference TRBV7-9 and TRBJ2-7): DTGVSQNPRHKITKRGQNVTFRCDPISEHNRLYWYRQTLGQGPEFLTYFQNEAQLEKSRLLSDRFSAERPKGSFSTLEIQRTEQGDSAMYLCASSLRLGGAEEQYFGPGTRLTVT.

J is TRBJ1-2 and V is TRBV10-3, with D possibly TRBD1 on 6 matching bases. CDR1 is ENHRY, CDR2 SYGVKD, per germline. CDR3 length equals 14 residues. Trimming left V 2 bases short and J 6 bases short, with 13 bases between. The DNA of the CDR3 is TGTGCCATCAGTGAGGCGGGGGGCCTAGATGGCTACACCTTC. Encoded protein: CAISEAGGLDGYTF.

The V call is TRBV5-5, the J call TRBJ1-4; no reliable D call. This CDR3 spans 15 amino acids. The ends were cut back, 3 bases at V and 8 bases at J, with 17 bases in the middle. CDR1 SGHKS and CDR2 YYEKEE come from the germline V gene (reference sequence). The CDR3 nucleotides are TGTGCCAGCAGCTCGTGGAGGGATGTAAAAGAAAAACTGTTTTTT. This translates into CASSSWRDVKEKLFF. The full variable domain, in which reference TRBV5-5 and TRBJ1-4 provide the parts outside the CDR3, is DAGVTQSPTHLIKTRGQQVTLRCSPISGHKSVSWYQQVLGQGPQFIFQYYEKEERGRGNFPDRFSARQFPNYSSELNVNALLLGDSALYLCASSSWRDVKEKLFFGSGTQLSVL.

This clone was seen a single time. The chain has TRBV6-5 and TRBJ2-4, with 10 nucleotides matching TRBD1. V shed 10 bases and J 7 bases; nucleotides not matched to a gene: 7. The CDR3 is 13 residues long. In germline, CDR1 is MNHEY, CDR2 SVGAGI. CDR3 coding DNA: TGTGCCACCAAGACAGGGGGCGGTAACATTCAGTACTTC. This sequence encodes CATKTGGGNIQYF.

The chain couples TRBV10-3 to TRBJ1-1, with 9 bases fitting TRBD1. The CDR3 is 15 amino acids. Germline V gene sequence: CDR1 ENHRY, CDR2 SYGVKD. With 9 bases clipped from V and 0 bases from J, the junction kept 8 bases outside the gene matches. The CDR3 nucleotides read TGTGCCATTGGGGGGACAGGGAGCATGAACACTGAAGCTTTCTTT. It codes for CAIGGTGSMNTEAFF.

CDR3 residues: CAISEDRGLNYGYTF. For the CDR3, the DNA is TGTGCCATCAGTGAGGACAGGGGGTTAAACTATGGCTACACCTTC. The chain uses TRBV10-3 and TRBJ1-2, with 9 nucleotides matching TRBD1. Looked up from germline, CDR1 is ENHRY and CDR2 is SYGVKD. With 2 bases clipped from V and 2 bases from J, the junction kept 3 bases outside the gene matches. The CDR3 is 15 residues long.

The rearrangement joins TRBV6-2 or TRBV6-3 to TRBJ2-7; 7 bases agree with TRBD1. Trimming took 2 bases from V and 2 from J; bases not matched to a gene: 3. There are 14 residues in the CDR3. Germline V CDR1 and CDR2: MNHEY, SVGEGT. The CDR3 loop is CASSYPGQTYEQYF. CDR3 DNA sequence: TGTGCCAGCAGTTACCCGGGACAGACCTACGAGCAGTACTTC.